This T cell receptor beta chain was identified in a study of cytomegalovirus exposure and HLA in healthy donors (dated by TCRdb to about 2017). About the investigation overall: A later analysis indicated that the roughly 120 validation repertoires were generated on the platform also employed for the 720 or so repertoires of the first cohort. The study aimed to test whether cataloging public T cell receptors could reveal signatures of past pathogen exposure. The study combined high-throughput TCR immunosequencing, statistical association of individual TCRs with disease status, and machine learning to predict cytomegalovirus infection status. Along with the approximately 700-subject first cohort, a separate validation cohort of over 90 different subjects was used. General study outcomes and caveats: Most TCR sequences were seen in very few donors, while some public TCRs were found in many individuals. A total of 150 to 200 TCR beta chains were listed by the study as associated with cytomegalovirus. The validation cohort had no HLA typing available for a later analysis, so co-occurrence within that cohort was assessed over all 130 or so repertoires. A later analysis found that TCRs clustered in the first cohort also tended to co-occur in the roughly 120 validation repertoires, with more than 90% of cluster scores above 0. The classifier was reported to diagnose cytomegalovirus status with high specificity and sensitivity in both the original and validation cohorts. It was suggested by the authors that the approach could potentially be generalized to other disease states and immunological phenotypes. Three of the identified cytomegalovirus-associated TCR beta chains were confirmed in vitro to be specific for cytomegalovirus antigens.

The donors belonged to the validation cohort of approximately 130 subjects, which was separate from the 666-subject first cohort. This clone was seen only once. Its target antigen remains unknown. No quality values exist for individual bases; no much larger clone is one base distant. Library preparation employed the immunoSEQ multiplex PCR assay. Under the source paper's analysis protocol: To diagnose cytomegalovirus status from the catalog of TCR beta chain sequences, a statistical classification framework was built. The clones in this table, taken by TCRdb from immuneACCESS, are in-frame only. Not every clone is retained; where verified, under half of the shortfall comes from an unresolved V gene, and the cause of the rest is unknown. That table gives V, J and clone size, and the DNA gave D and trimming. Across this sample there are about 190,000 clones, with approximately 88% seen only once. Together, the top ten hold around 6.7% of the sample.

Its CDR3 holds 15 amino acids, cysteine through phenylalanine. Kept here is only the CDR3 DNA, which spans 45 bases and is read in frame from base 1. Sequences PRHDT (CDR1) and FYEKMQ (CDR2) are obtained from the germline V gene (reference sequence). For this chain, trimming is 0 bases at the V end and 13 bases at the J end, and the number of junction bases without a gene match is 8. The clonotype originates from a man aged 18-30 years in good health and CMV-seropositive. Sequencing was carried out using PBMCs. The V and J genes are TRBV13 and TRBJ2-5, and 13 junctional nucleotides match TRBD2. At the DNA level, the sequence is TGTGCCAGCAGCTTAGGGACTAGCGGGAGGTCGCTCGGGTACTTC. It encodes CASSLGTSGRSLGYF.